These 22 T cell receptor beta chains share one sample of origin, sequenced in a study of Ad26.COV2.S vaccination and SARS-CoV-2 variants. Noted treatment: approximately 18 received Ad26.COV2.S at low or high dose, single or two shots; 5 received placebo; per-sample allocation not given. Day 63 after the first vaccine or placebo injection was the time point for sampling. Profiled with immunoSEQ multiplex PCR; TCRdb holds only in-frame clones, not every one. Of fewer than 900,000 clones listed, more than 70% are singletons. The sample in question was peripheral blood, obtained in a trial of Ad26.COV2.S vaccine versus placebo. These receptors all stem from a person aged 18-60 years who received the Ad26.COV2.S COVID-19 vaccine or a placebo.

The J gene is TRBJ1-4, the V gene TRBV4-2, with 7 bases lining up with TRBD1. This CDR3 has 17 amino acids. Trimming removed 0 bases from V and 6 bases from J; junction bases left unmatched: 10. Germline V gives CDR1 LGHNA, CDR2 YNFKEQ. CDR3 in DNA: TGTGCCAGCAGCCAAGAAGGCTCGGACAGGAGATATGAAAAACTGTTTTTT. Translating it yields CASSQEGSDRRYEKLFF.

The chain links TRBV19 to TRBJ2-5; D unresolved. Trimming shortened V by 5 bases and J by 6 bases, and 13 bases separated the two germline ends. Germline V gene sequence: CDR1 LNHDA, CDR2 SQIVND (reference sequence). There are 13 residues in the CDR3. The CDR3 DNA sequence: TGTGCCAGTAGTCCCCCGTCCGGCCAGACCCAGTACTTC. Its translation: CASSPPSGQTQYF.

This sequence joins TRBV13 and TRBJ1-4, with 9 nucleotides matching TRBD1. There are 15 residues in the CDR3. Germline CDR1 PRHDT, CDR2 FYEKMQ (reference sequence). V lost 5 bases, J lost 5 bases, and 6 bases stayed unmatched. CDR3 nucleotides: TGTGCCAGCAGCCTCGGGACAGGGAGCAATGAAAAACTGTTTTTT. Protein: CASSLGTGSNEKLFF.

The V and J genes are TRBV9 and TRBJ2-2; TRBD2 might be the D (6 bases). The V gene lost 10 bases and the J gene lost 8 bases, with 24 bases spanning the gap. Per germline, CDR1 SGDLS and CDR2 YYNGEE. The CDR3 is 15 amino acids. Here the CDR3 reads CASSLRDSQRGELFF. The CDR3, as DNA: TGTGCCTCCTCTCTGCGGGACTCTCAAAGGGGGGAGCTGTTTTTT.

V usage is TRBV15 and J usage is TRBJ2-1, with 11 bases identical to TRBD2. The CDR3 runs to 18 residues. With 2 bases clipped from V and 4 bases from J, the junction kept 10 bases outside the gene matches. CDR1 is LNHNV and CDR2 is YYDKDF in the germline V gene (reference sequence). CDR3 coding DNA: TGTGCCACCAGCAGAACCGGGACTAGCGGAGTTTGGTACAATGAGCAGTTCTTC. It yields the protein CATSRTGTSGVWYNEQFF.

V and J are TRBV29-1 and TRBJ1-1; 7 bases map to TRBD1. Trimming took 7 bases from V and 5 from J; bases not matched to a gene: 13. Germline V gene lookup returns CDR1 SQVTM and CDR2 ANQGSEA. The CDR3 covers 14 residues. CDR3 residues: CSAGRGASETEAFF. The CDR3 DNA follows: TGCAGCGCTGGCAGGGGGGCTTCGGAAACTGAAGCTTTCTTT.

This chain joins TRBV27 and TRBJ1-6; no firm D call. V was clipped by 6 bases and J by 5 bases, with 11 bases between them. The germline gives CDR1 MNHEY, CDR2 SMNVEV (reference sequence). This CDR3 contains 14 residues. The CDR3 DNA reads TGTGCCAGCAGCAGGCCCCTCCATAATTCACCCCTCCACTTT. Translating it yields CASSRPLHNSPLHF.

The chain employs TRBV15 and TRBJ1-4; D unresolved. The V and J ends lost 0 bases and 8 bases respectively, with 13 bases between them. Per the germline V gene, CDR1 is LNHNV and CDR2 is YYDKDF (reference sequence). The CDR3 loop spans 15 amino acids. The DNA for the CDR3 is TGTGCCACCAGCAGAGATTTAGGAGGCAGCGAAAAACTGTTTTTT. Amino acids: CATSRDLGGSEKLFF. Using reference TRBV15 and TRBJ1-4 for the parts outside the CDR3, the full variable domain is DAMVIQNPRYQVTQFGKPVTLSCSQTLNHNVMYWYQQKSSQAPKLLFHYYDKDFNNEADTPDNFQSRRPNTSFCFLDIRSPGLGDTAMYLCATSRDLGGSEKLFFGSGTQLSVL.

V usage is TRBV2 and J usage is TRBJ2-7, with 10 bases matching TRBD2. Germline CDR1 SNHLY, CDR2 FYNNEI. The CDR3 is 18 amino acids. The junction had 19 bases not matched to a gene; V was cut back by 7 bases and J by 4 bases. The CDR3 spells CASKGYGAGGLGGYEQYF. CDR3 DNA sequence: TGTGCCAGCAAGGGTTACGGAGCGGGAGGGCTCGGGGGATACGAGCAGTACTTC.

The V gene is TRBV7-2, the J gene TRBJ2-2; 12 bases align to TRBD2. The V and J ends lost 1 base and 2 bases, in that order; junction bases with no gene match: 8. CDR1 and CDR2 (germline): SGHTA, FQGNSA. CDR3 length: 19 residues. DNA for the CDR3: TGTGCCAGCAGCTTAGGGACTAGCGGGAAAGGTGCTAACACCGGGGAGCTGTTTTTT. Protein product: CASSLGTSGKGANTGELFF.

The chain joins TRBV6-2 or TRBV6-3 to TRBJ2-3; 8 bases agree with TRBD2. The V gene's germline CDR1 is MNHEY and CDR2 SVGEGT. The CDR3 contains 19 residues. Germline trimming cut 2 bases from V and 5 bases from J; bases unmatched to any gene: 18. The CDR3 reads CASSYDVKGLAAIEDTQYF. The CDR3 DNA follows: TGTGCCAGCAGTTACGACGTTAAAGGACTAGCAGCAATTGAAGATACGCAGTATTTT.

This chain uses TRBV3-1 (or the pseudogene TRBV3-2) with TRBJ2-2; D possibly corresponds to TRBD1 (5 bases). The CDR3 loop spans 15 amino acids. CDR1 and CDR2 from the germline V gene are LGHDT and YNNKEL (reference sequence). V dropped 1 base and J dropped 4 bases, with 10 bases sitting between them. The CDR3 is CASSQGGLGTGELFF. Here the CDR3 DNA reads TGTGCCAGCAGCCAAGGGGGCCTAGGCACCGGGGAGCTGTTTTTT.

There are a few counts of this clone. The chain combines TRBV30 with TRBJ2-1; D perhaps matches TRBD1 (7 bases). Germline V CDR1 and CDR2: GTSNPN, SVGIG (reference sequence). CDR3 size: 17 residues. V lost 3 bases, J lost 8 bases, and 26 bases lay in between. The CDR3 DNA sequence: TGTGCCTGGAGCAACGACGCGACAGGGACTGTCTGGGATGAGCAGTTCTTC. Translation gives CAWSNDATGTVWDEQFF.

V is TRBV28 and J is TRBJ2-1; no reliable D call. The V gene lost 7 bases and the J gene lost 0 bases, with 16 bases spanning the gap. The CDR3 contains 16 residues. Germline CDR1 and CDR2: MDHEN and SYDVKM. The CDR3 nucleotides are TGTGCCAGCACCCGGCCGAAGGCCAACTCCTACAATGAGCAGTTCTTC. This sequence encodes CASTRPKANSYNEQFF.

The chain joins TRBV3-1 (or the pseudogene TRBV3-2) to TRBJ2-7; D is uncertain. The CDR3 runs to 11 residues. Germline-derived CDR1 and CDR2 are LGHDT and YNNKEL (reference sequence). V was pared by 8 bases and J by 2 bases, with 7 bases between. CDR3 residues: CASASTYEQYF. The CDR3 region has the DNA TGTGCCAGCGCGTCGACCTACGAGCAGTACTTC.

The CDR3 sequence is CASSLVTLRSPSYEQYF. The DNA for the CDR3 is TGTGCCAGCAGCTTGGTGACCCTAAGGTCACCCTCCTACGAGCAGTACTTC. The chain recombines TRBV7-4 with TRBJ2-7; D unclear. The CDR3 contains 17 residues. The V end was cut by 3 bases, the J end by 0 bases, with 18 bases between. Germline assignment: CDR1 SGHVT and CDR2 SQSDAQ.

This clone was counted a single time. V and J are TRBV6-6 and TRBJ1-1, with D unclear. V shed 0 bases and J shed 0 bases, with 5 bases lying between them. Germline-derived CDR1 and CDR2 are MNHNY and SVGAGI (reference sequence). CDR3 length equals 14 residues. The CDR3 DNA reads TGTGCCAGCAGTTACTCGATTGTGAACACTGAAGCTTTCTTT. It encodes CASSYSIVNTEAFF.

In nucleotides, the CDR3 is TGTGCCACCAGTCCGGACAGGGTGCCAGATACGCAGTATTTT. It encodes CATSPDRVPDTQYF. The V and J genes are TRBV24-1 and TRBJ2-3, with 8 bases matching TRBD1. The ends lost 6 bases at V and 4 bases at J; junction bases unmatched: 5. Germline CDR1 and CDR2: KGHDR and SFDVKD. This CDR3 has 14 residues.

This chain joins TRBV7-8 and TRBJ1-5; 10 nucleotides line up with TRBD1. The CDR3 runs 17 residues. Germline V gene sequence: CDR1 SGHVS, CDR2 FQNEAQ. V lost 2 bases to trimming and J lost 2 bases; unmatched junction nucleotides: 6. CDR3 DNA: TGTGCCAGCAGCTTACGCCCCGGGACAGGGGGCAATCAGCCCCAGCATTTT. Translated: CASSLRPGTGGNQPQHF.

The chain recombines TRBV12-5 with TRBJ1-2; D not resolved. The germline CDR1 and CDR2 sequences are LGHNT and FRNRAP. V was shortened by 7 bases and J by 9 bases, with 15 bases between the two germline ends. This CDR3 region has 12 residues. The CDR3 region is CASAQREDRYTF. The CDR3 coding sequence is TGTGCTAGTGCTCAGCGGGAGGATCGCTACACCTTC.

V gene TRBV10-3 combines with J gene TRBJ1-6, with 7 bases aligning to TRBD1. Germline V gene lookup returns CDR1 ENHRY and CDR2 SYGVKD. Losses at the gene ends were 5 bases for V and 4 bases for J; bases not matched to a gene: 2. The CDR3 totals 14 residues. The CDR3, as DNA: TGTGCCATCAGTCCGACAGGGTATAATTCACCCCTCCACTTT. This sequence encodes CAISPTGYNSPLHF.

The chain is built from TRBV7-3 and TRBJ2-1; D might be TRBD2 (7 bases). Germline V gene sequence: CDR1 SGHTA, CDR2 FQGTGA. The CDR3 extends over 16 amino acids. V was cut by 2 bases and J by 3 bases, with 14 bases left in between. The CDR3, as DNA: TGTGCCAGCAGCTTACAGGGCGGGGGCGACTACAATGAGCAGTTCTTC. Amino acid sequence: CASSLQGGGDYNEQFF.